This T cell receptor beta chain was sequenced during a study of regulatory dendritic cells for organ transplantation. Data came from immunoSEQ multiplex PCR; TCRdb stores just in-frame clones and leaves some out. The sample has some 28,000 clones; approximately 80% are singletons. This CDR3 has 16 amino acids. Trimming shortened V by 0 bases and J by 6 bases, and 18 bases separated the two germline ends. Germline CDR1 KGHSH, CDR2 LQKENI. This clonotype was obtained from a human donor in good health. Specimen: naive CD4+ T cells from blood. Subset given: CD45RA+ naive T cells. V is TRBV18 and J is TRBJ2-7; weak D call: TRBD1 (5 bases). In DNA, the CDR3 is TGTGCCAGCTCACCACCGGTAGGGCAGGGCCCCGCCGAGCAGTACTTC. This encodes CASSPPVGQGPAEQYF.